The 25 T cell receptor beta chains in this list originate from one sample, sequenced in a study of OX40 agonist ivuxolimab in advanced cancers. Generated by immunoSEQ multiplex PCR, the TCRdb table keeps only in-frame clones and is missing some. The sample has some 100,000 clones, approximately 94% seen once. The source material was CD4+ or CD8+ T cells sorted from blood, sampled in a trial of the OX40 agonist ivuxolimab. The receptors shown here come from an adult with an advanced solid tumor such as melanoma, head and neck, liver or kidney cancer.

The chain links TRBV19 to TRBJ2-7; TRBD2 might be the D (5 bases). Germline V gives CDR1 LNHDA, CDR2 SQIVND (reference sequence). With 8 bases removed from V and 2 bases from J, the gap between germline ends came to 19 bases. The CDR3 totals 15 residues. The CDR3 DNA is TGTGCCAGTTCCGCCCCCGGGGTTCCCACCTACGAGCAGTACTTC. Translating gives CASSAPGVPTYEQYF.

This clone occurred once. Within the sample, other DNA sequences also encode this same CDR3. The chain is built from TRBV27 and TRBJ2-3; 7 bases fit TRBD1. CDR3 length: 14 residues. Looked up from germline, CDR1 is MNHEY and CDR2 is SMNVEV (reference sequence). V gave up 3 bases and J gave up 1 base; unmatched junction bases: 1. The CDR3 DNA reads as TGTGCCAGCAGTTTGGGGACAGGCACAGATACGCAGTATTTT. It codes for CASSLGTGTDTQYF.

This clone was detected only once. This chain uses TRBV19 with TRBJ1-2; D gene unclear. Germline V gene data show CDR1 as LNHDA and CDR2 as SQIVND (reference sequence). Trimming left V 1 base short and J 6 bases short, with 6 bases between. This CDR3 is 12 amino acids long. The CDR3 DNA reads as TGTGCCAGTAGTATAGCCGGGGATGGCTACACCTTC. The encoded protein is CASSIAGDGYTF.

This clone was seen a single time. V is TRBV6-5 and J is TRBJ2-3; D call uncertain. The germline V gene encodes CDR1 MNHEY and CDR2 SVGAGI. The CDR3 is 11 amino acids. Trimming removed 7 bases from V and 0 bases from J, with 2 bases in between. CDR3 protein: CASISTDTQYF. In DNA, the CDR3 is TGTGCCAGCATAAGCACAGATACGCAGTATTTT.

The chain combines TRBV29-1 with TRBJ2-7; 9 nucleotides match TRBD2. Germline V gives CDR1 SQVTM, CDR2 ANQGSEA. Trimming took 1 base from V and 3 from J; bases not matched to a gene: 13. The CDR3 extends over 17 amino acids. The CDR3 DNA follows: TGCAGCGTTGAAGGGACGCGGGAGCGGGAGGACTACTACGAGCAGTACTTC. Its protein product is CSVEGTREREDYYEQYF.

This sequence joins TRBV18 and TRBJ2-5, with D uncertain. Germline CDR1 and CDR2: KGHSH and LQKENI. V lost 5 bases to trimming and J lost 2 bases, with 3 bases between them. This CDR3 region has 11 residues. For the CDR3, the DNA is TGTGCCAGCTCAAGACAAGAGACCCAGTACTTC. This translates into CASSRQETQYF.

The chain is built from TRBV4-3 and TRBJ1-3; tentatively, D is TRBD1 (5 bases). V was shortened by 0 bases and J by 3 bases, with 9 bases between the two germline ends. The germline V gene encodes CDR1 LGHNA and CDR2 YSLEER. This CDR3 is built from 15 residues. This CDR3 is CASSQEPGFGNTIYF. CDR3 DNA: TGCGCCAGCAGCCAAGAACCAGGGTTTGGAAACACCATATATTTT.

The count of this clone is one. The CDR3 loop is CASSTIGGGNEQFF. The DNA of the CDR3 is TGTGCCAGCAGTACCATAGGGGGGGGCAATGAGCAGTTCTTC. The J gene is TRBJ2-1, the V gene TRBV27, with D maybe TRBD2 (7 bases). The V end lost 5 bases, the J end lost 6 bases, and 14 bases lay between the germline ends. This CDR3 has 14 amino acids. CDR1 MNHEY and CDR2 SMNVEV come from the germline V gene (reference sequence).

This chain uses TRBV4-2 with TRBJ2-2, with a possible D match to TRBD2 (5 bases). Germline V gene sequence: CDR1 LGHNA, CDR2 YNFKEQ. The CDR3 extends over 14 amino acids. Trimming cost V 6 bases and J 3 bases, with 11 bases left between them. The chain's CDR3 is CASRSSRYTGELFF. The CDR3, as DNA: TGTGCCAGCAGGTCTAGCAGATACACCGGGGAGCTGTTTTTT.

This CDR3 is CASSSVNRVDLEETQYF. The DNA for the CDR3 is TGTGCCAGCAGCTCCGTAAACCGGGTGGATTTGGAAGAGACCCAGTACTTC. The chain joins TRBV5-6 to TRBJ2-5; D is undetermined. The CDR3 runs to 17 residues. Germline V gene lookup returns CDR1 SGHDT and CDR2 YYEEEE. The germline V and J ends were trimmed by 3 bases and 3 bases, with 21 bases remaining between them.

The chain's CDR3 is CSSSPRRGNNEQFF. In DNA, the CDR3 is TGCAGCTCATCACCGAGGAGGGGGAACAATGAGCAGTTCTTC. This chain uses TRBV29-1 with TRBJ2-1; possibly TRBD1 or TRBD2 for D (6 bases each). Trimming left V 8 bases short and J 5 bases short, with 19 bases between. The CDR3 sequence is 14 residues long. In germline, CDR1 is SQVTM, CDR2 ANQGSEA.

CDR3 in amino acids: CASGPDGWVEAFF. Written as DNA, the CDR3 is TGTGCTAGTGGCCCCGACGGATGGGTTGAGGCTTTCTTT. The chain combines TRBV12-5 with TRBJ1-1; D gene ambiguous. This CDR3 contains 13 residues. Looked up from germline, CDR1 is LGHNT and CDR2 is FRNRAP. V shed 6 bases and J shed 11 bases, with 19 bases lying between them.

The chain has TRBV6-6 and TRBJ2-7; no reliable D call. CDR3 length: 15 residues. Between the trimmed V and J ends, which lost 2 bases and 2 bases, there was a span of 13 bases. The V gene's germline CDR1 is MNHNY and CDR2 SVGAGI (reference sequence). DNA for the CDR3: TGTGCCAGCAGTTACGGCCAGGCCGGAGCCTACGAGCAGTACTTC. Translating gives CASSYGQAGAYEQYF.

The chain has TRBV27 and TRBJ1-3; D gene unclear. Trimming cost V 9 bases and J 0 bases, with 12 bases left between them. CDR1 and CDR2 (germline): MNHEY, SMNVEV (reference sequence). The CDR3 is 14 residues long. CDR3 nucleotide sequence: TGTGCCAGTAAACAGATGAGCTCTGGAAACACCATATATTTT. This sequence encodes CASKQMSSGNTIYF.

This clone has a single count. This same CDR3 is encoded by further DNA sequences in the sample. The V gene is TRBV6-5, the J gene TRBJ1-5; no definite D call. The CDR3 has 13 residues. CDR1 is MNHEY and CDR2 is SVGAGI in the germline V gene. The V end lost 2 bases, the J end lost 1 base, and 3 bases lay between the germline ends. The CDR3 DNA reads TGTGCCAGCAGTTACCGGAGCAATCAGCCCCAGCATTTT. Amino acids: CASSYRSNQPQHF.

This clone was detected once. The chain combines TRBV7-2 with TRBJ1-5; D might be TRBD1 (6 bases). The V gene lost 0 bases and the J gene lost 0 bases, with 9 bases spanning the gap. This CDR3 has 16 residues. In germline, CDR1 is SGHTA, CDR2 FQGNSA. The CDR3, as DNA: TGTGCCAGCAGCTTAGCAGGGGGACGTAGCAATCAGCCCCAGCATTTT. This translates into CASSLAGGRSNQPQHF.

The genes are TRBV12-5 and TRBJ2-2; D is perhaps TRBD1 (6 bases). Germline CDR1 is LGHNT and CDR2 is FRNRAP. The CDR3 loop spans 17 amino acids. Trimming left V 1 base short and J 4 bases short, with 16 bases between. The CDR3 protein is CASGLGPLRQVTGELFF. The CDR3, as DNA: TGTGCTAGTGGTTTGGGACCCCTCCGACAGGTCACCGGGGAGCTGTTTTTT.

This clone has just one count. The chain joins TRBV19 to TRBJ1-6; D might be TRBD1 (5 bases). V lost 4 bases and J 12 bases, leaving 19 bases between the germline ends. This CDR3 has 15 residues. Germline V gene data show CDR1 as LNHDA and CDR2 as SQIVND (reference sequence). The CDR3 reads CASSRRGPPYLPLHF. The CDR3 bases are TGTGCCAGTAGTAGGAGGGGACCGCCTTATTTACCCCTCCACTTT.

V gene TRBV10-1 combines with J gene TRBJ2-3; 7 bases are shared with TRBD1. V was clipped by 6 bases and J by 4 bases; unmatched bases: 10. The CDR3 extends over 15 amino acids. Germline lookup yields CDR1 WNHNN and CDR2 SYGVQD (reference sequence). The DNA of the CDR3 is TGCGCCAGCAGCGCCTACAGGGGCCCCCCAGATACGCAGTATTTT. It is translated as CASSAYRGPPDTQYF.

The chain employs TRBV6-5 and TRBJ2-7; either TRBD1 or TRBD2 may supply D (5 bases each). The CDR3 length is 11 residues. The germline gives CDR1 MNHEY, CDR2 SVGAGI. With 7 bases removed from V and 7 bases from J, the gap between germline ends came to 11 bases. The CDR3 DNA reads TGTGCCAGCATTGGGACCTCAGAGCAGTACTTC. It encodes CASIGTSEQYF.

The chain links TRBV27 to TRBJ1-1; 8 nucleotides line up with TRBD1. Germline trimming cut 6 bases from V and 7 bases from J; bases unmatched to any gene: 10. CDR3 length: 14 amino acids. The germline V gene has CDR1 MNHEY and CDR2 SMNVEV (reference sequence). The CDR3 coding sequence is TGTGCCAGCAGCCACACCGGGACAGGACATGAAGCTTTCTTT. Protein sequence: CASSHTGTGHEAFF.

This chain uses TRBV7-2 with TRBJ2-7; 9 bases fit TRBD1. The germline V gene encodes CDR1 SGHTA and CDR2 FQGNSA. J lost 2 bases, V lost 5 bases, and 4 bases had no gene match. This CDR3 has 14 residues. Here the CDR3 reads CASSRWTGAYEQYF. The CDR3 nucleotides are TGTGCCAGCAGCCGGTGGACAGGGGCCTACGAGCAGTACTTC.

Concerning this clone itself: The conserved phenylalanine or tryptophan is not found at the CDR3 terminus, so this likely reflects a read error. V and J are TRBV13 and TRBJ1-2; unclear D gene. V lost 0 bases, J lost 4 bases, and 9 bases lay in between. The germline V gene has CDR1 PRHDT and CDR2 FYEKMQ (reference sequence). The CDR3 loop spans 14 amino acids. The CDR3, as DNA: TGTGCCAGCAGCTTAGGGCGGCGGAGCTATGGCTACACCCTC. Its protein product is CASSLGRRSYGYTL.

This clone was seen just once. The chain has TRBV5-5 and TRBJ2-2; 9 bases line up with TRBD1. Germline loops: CDR1 SGHKS, CDR2 YYEKEE (reference sequence). Trimming cost V 4 bases and J 6 bases; bases outside gene matches: 10. The CDR3 runs to 16 residues. CDR3 DNA: TGTGCCAGCAGCCTCCGACAGGGGGAGAGATCCGGGGAGCTGTTTTTT. Translation: CASSLRQGERSGELFF.

This clone was seen more than once but under ten times. This rearrangement joins TRBV5-1 to TRBJ1-6; a possible D gene is TRBD1 (6 bases). V lost 2 bases and J lost 7, with 22 bases in between. The CDR3 has 18 amino acids. Germline lookup yields CDR1 SGHRS and CDR2 YFSETQ. This CDR3 reads CASSFGPYTGTQNSPLHF. CDR3 DNA: TGCGCCAGCAGCTTTGGGCCCTATACAGGGACCCAGAATTCACCCCTCCACTTT.